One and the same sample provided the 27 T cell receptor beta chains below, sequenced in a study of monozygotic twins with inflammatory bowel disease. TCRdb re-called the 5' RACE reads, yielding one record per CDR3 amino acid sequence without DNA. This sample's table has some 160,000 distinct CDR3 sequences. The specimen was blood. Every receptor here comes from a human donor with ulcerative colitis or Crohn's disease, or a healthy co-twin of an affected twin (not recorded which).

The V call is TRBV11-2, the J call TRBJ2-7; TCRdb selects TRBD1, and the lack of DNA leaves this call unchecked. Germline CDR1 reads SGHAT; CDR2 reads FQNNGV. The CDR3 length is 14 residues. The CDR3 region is CASSLRQGAYEQYF.

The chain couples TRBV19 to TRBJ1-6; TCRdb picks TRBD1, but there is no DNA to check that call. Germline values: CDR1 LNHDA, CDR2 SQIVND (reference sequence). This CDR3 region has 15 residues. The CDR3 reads CASSTYRGSNSPLHF.

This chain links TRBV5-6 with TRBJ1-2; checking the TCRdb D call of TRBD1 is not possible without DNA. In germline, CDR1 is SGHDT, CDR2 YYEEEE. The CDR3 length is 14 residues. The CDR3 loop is CASSFRDSRGGYTF.

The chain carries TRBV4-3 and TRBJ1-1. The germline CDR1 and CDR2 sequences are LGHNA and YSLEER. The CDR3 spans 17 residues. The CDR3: CVSSEGTQAWWNTEAFF.

The chain's CDR3 is CASSGPRGISYEQYF. This chain links TRBV5-6 with TRBJ2-7; TCRdb's assignment of TRBD1 cannot be checked, as there is no DNA. The CDR3 has 15 amino acids. The germline gives CDR1 SGHDT, CDR2 YYEEEE.

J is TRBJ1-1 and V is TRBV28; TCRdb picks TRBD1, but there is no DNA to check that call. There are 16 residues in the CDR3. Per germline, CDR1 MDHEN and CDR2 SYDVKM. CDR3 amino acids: CASRPTPPGAGTEAFF.

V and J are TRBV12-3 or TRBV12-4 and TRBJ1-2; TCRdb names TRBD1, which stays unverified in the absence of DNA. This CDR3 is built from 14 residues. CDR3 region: CASSFLRGGYGYTF.

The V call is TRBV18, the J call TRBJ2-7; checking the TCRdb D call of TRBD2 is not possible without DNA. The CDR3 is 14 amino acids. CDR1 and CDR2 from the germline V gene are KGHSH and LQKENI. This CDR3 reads CASSPGRPSYEQYF. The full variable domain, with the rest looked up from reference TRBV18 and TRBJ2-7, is NAGVMQNPRHLVRRRGQEARLRCSPMKGHSHVYWYRQLPEEGLKFMVYLQKENIIDESGMPKERFSAEFPKEGPSILRIQQVVRGDSAAYFCASSPGRPSYEQYFGPGTRLTVT.

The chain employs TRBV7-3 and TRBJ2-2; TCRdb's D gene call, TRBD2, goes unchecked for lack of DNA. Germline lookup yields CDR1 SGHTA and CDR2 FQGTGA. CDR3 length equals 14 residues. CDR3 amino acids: CASSLGLGFRELFF.

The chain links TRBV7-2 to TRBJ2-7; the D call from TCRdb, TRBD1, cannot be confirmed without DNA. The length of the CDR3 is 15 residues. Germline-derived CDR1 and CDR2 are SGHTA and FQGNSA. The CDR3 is CASSPWGRSSYEQYF.

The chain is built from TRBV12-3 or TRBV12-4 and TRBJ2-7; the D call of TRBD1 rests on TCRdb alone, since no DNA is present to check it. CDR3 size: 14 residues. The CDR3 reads CASSMGQDTYEQYF.

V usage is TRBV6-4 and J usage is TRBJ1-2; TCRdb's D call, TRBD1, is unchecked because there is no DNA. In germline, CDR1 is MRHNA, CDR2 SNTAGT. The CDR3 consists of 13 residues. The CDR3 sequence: CASSMTGEYGYTF.

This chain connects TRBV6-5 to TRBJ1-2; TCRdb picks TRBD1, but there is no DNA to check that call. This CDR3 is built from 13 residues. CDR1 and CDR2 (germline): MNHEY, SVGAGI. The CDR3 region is CASSYTGARGYTF.

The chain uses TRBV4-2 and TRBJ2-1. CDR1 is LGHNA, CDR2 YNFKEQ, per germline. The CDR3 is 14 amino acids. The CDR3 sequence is CASSQPSAHNEQFF.

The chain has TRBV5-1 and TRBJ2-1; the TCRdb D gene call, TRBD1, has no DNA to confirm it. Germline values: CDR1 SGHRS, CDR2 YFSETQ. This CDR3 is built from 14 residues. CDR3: CASSGGVGYNEQFF.

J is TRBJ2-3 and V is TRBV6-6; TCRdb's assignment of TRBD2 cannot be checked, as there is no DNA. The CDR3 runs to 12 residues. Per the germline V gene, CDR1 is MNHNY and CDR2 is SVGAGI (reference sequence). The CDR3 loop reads CASRVLGDTQYF.

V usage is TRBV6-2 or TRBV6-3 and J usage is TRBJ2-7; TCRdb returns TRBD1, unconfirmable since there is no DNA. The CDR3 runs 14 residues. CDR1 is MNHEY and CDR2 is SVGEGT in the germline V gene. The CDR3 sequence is CASSSRPISYEQYF.

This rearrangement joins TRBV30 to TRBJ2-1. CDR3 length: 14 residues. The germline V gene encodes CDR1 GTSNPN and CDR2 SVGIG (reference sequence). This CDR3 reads CAWSVFLGGFEQFF.

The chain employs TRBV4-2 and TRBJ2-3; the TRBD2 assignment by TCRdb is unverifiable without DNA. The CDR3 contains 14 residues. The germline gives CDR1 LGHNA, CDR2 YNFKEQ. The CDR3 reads CASSQGRAADTQYF.

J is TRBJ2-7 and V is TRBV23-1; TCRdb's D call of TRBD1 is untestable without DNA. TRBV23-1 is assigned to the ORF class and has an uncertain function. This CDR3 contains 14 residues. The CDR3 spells CASRARDRGPRWYF.

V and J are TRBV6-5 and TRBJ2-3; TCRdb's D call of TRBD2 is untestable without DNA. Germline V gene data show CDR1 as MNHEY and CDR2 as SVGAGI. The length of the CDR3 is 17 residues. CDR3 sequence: CASSYSTSGGAMDTQYF.

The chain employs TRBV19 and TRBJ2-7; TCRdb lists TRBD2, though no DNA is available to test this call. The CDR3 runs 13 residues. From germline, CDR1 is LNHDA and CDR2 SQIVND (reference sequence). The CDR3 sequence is CASKGQRSSEQYF.

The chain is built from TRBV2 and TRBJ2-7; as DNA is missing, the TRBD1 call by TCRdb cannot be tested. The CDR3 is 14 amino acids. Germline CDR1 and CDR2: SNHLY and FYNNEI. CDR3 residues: CASSETGRSYEQYF. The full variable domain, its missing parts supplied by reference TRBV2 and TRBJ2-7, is EPEVTQTPSHQVTQMGQEVILRCVPISNHLYFYWYRQILGQKVEFLVSFYNNEISEKSEIFDDQFSVERPDGSNFTLKIRSTKLEDSAMYFCASSETGRSYEQYFGPGTRLTVT.

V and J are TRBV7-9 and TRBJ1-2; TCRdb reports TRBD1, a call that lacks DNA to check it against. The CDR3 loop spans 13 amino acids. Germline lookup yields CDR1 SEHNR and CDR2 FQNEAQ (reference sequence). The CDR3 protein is CASLKEGAGGYTF.

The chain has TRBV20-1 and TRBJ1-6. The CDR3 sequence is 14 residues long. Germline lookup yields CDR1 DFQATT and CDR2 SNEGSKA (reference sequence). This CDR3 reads CSARDLGVEGPLHF.

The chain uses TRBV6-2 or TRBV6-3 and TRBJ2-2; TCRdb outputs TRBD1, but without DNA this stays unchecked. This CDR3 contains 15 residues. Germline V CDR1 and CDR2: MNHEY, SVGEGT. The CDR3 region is CASSYGTGGTGELFF.

CDR3: CSASEGSGELFF. The chain has TRBV20-1 and TRBJ2-2. This CDR3 is 12 amino acids long. Germline loops: CDR1 DFQATT, CDR2 SNEGSKA (reference sequence).